This T cell receptor beta chain was sequenced in a study of CD4 and CD8 cells across lung adenocarcinoma regions. Localized lung adenocarcinoma, a non-small cell lung cancer, affected the donors. Using its own MiXCR run on the PCR reads, TCRdb lists one record per CDR3 protein. The repertoire has 9,500 to 15,000 distinct CDR3 sequences, under 55% of them found once; the top ten carry 26%. The table lists this clonotype with many counts. The origin of this receptor is a female donor with lung adenocarcinoma. The CD4 and CD8 labels of this study may be unreliable. The sequencing sample was made of CD8+ T cells from the margin of a lung tumor.

CDR3 protein: CASSLGDGGGNYGYTF. CDR3 sequence (DNA): TGTGCCAGCAGTTTAGGGGACGGCGGGGGGAACTATGGCTACACCTTC. V usage is TRBV12-3 or TRBV12-4 and J usage is TRBJ1-2; D might be TRBD1 (5 bases). This CDR3 is 16 amino acids long. Trimming pared 1 base from V and 2 bases from J, leaving 14 bases between.